This is a list of T cell receptor beta chains from one sample in a study of blood T cell repertoires in COVID-19. Sequencing was performed with immunoSEQ multiplex PCR; in TCRdb, only in-frame clones are kept and a portion is missing. The sample yields roughly 120,000 clones, approximately 90% seen once. Source material: peripheral blood. Every receptor here comes from a woman aged 45 to 65 with acute or convalescent COVID-19. The conserved cysteine and the conserved F or W are not part of the CDR3 here.

>13|TRBV15|TRBJ2-5
ATSREGGASETQY
>15|TRBV5-1|TRBJ1-1
ASSPSGTGGINTEAF
>11|TRBV7-2|TRBJ2-2
ASSLAGFGELF
>12|TRBV28|TRBJ1-1
ASSRDRANTEAF
>11|TRBV3-1/TRBV3-2|TRBJ2-7
ASSHGGGGEQY
>14|TRBV19|TRBJ1-2
ASSPRPETVNYGYT
>13|TRBV7-9|TRBJ2-1
ASSLGDRGPNEQF
>15|TRBV27|TRBJ2-3
ASRRTSGAYNTDTQY
>13|TRBV6-6|TRBJ2-7
ASSYRGQGPYEQY
>10|TRBV18|TRBJ2-7
ASSPGQLEQY
>12|TRBV28|TRBJ1-1
ASRLDRLNTEAF
>13|TRBV5-5|TRBJ1-2
ASSLIDRLGYGYT
>11|TRBV30|TRBJ1-1
AWTYQGYTEAF
>11|TRBV20-1|TRBJ2-7
SASKGASGEQY
>12|TRBV5-1|TRBJ1-2
ASSGRAGTDGYT
>16|TRBV19|TRBJ1-6
ASSPGQRGQGQNSPLH
>11|TRBV12-3/TRBV12-4|TRBJ2-5
ASRGQGTETQY
>12|TRBV6-5|TRBJ2-7
ASRSSGESYEQY
>13|TRBV6-5|TRBJ1-3
ASSYRFRSGNTIY
>12|TRBV7-2|TRBJ1-2
ASTHRGALGGYT
>15|TRBV27|TRBJ1-5
ASSPIRGQGPNQPQH
>13|TRBV28|TRBJ1-1
ASSLFGAGTVRGF
>13|TRBV2|TRBJ1-4
ASTKDRVVIEKLF
>9|TRBV20-1|TRBJ2-3
SAELQDTQY
>14|TRBV7-2|TRBJ2-1
ASSSPGLPYNNEQF
>13|TRBV5-5|TRBJ1-4
ASSLEDRGNEKLF
>14|TRBV7-8|TRBJ2-5
ASSLVGQRGQETQY
>14|TRBV21-1|TRBJ2-7
ASSQGGGQVLYEQY
>16|TRBV6-2/TRBV6-3|TRBJ2-2
ASSYSAGGVQDTGELF
>13|TRBV19|TRBJ2-7
ASSIQLEPLYEQY
>12|TRBV11-3|TRBJ2-1
ASSASGRSHEQF
>14|TRBV9|TRBJ1-1
ASSVAGSGQTPGAF
>13|TRBV5-1|TRBJ1-2
ASSFRDSRDYGYT
>12|TRBV5-6|TRBJ2-1
ASSALTGVNEQF
>14|TRBV28|TRBJ2-7
ASSLLGTSGSGEQY
>11|TRBV19|TRBJ1-3
ASRAYQGNTIY
>13|TRBV19|TRBJ1-3
ASRRIEGDGNTIY
>12|TRBV2|TRBJ1-1
ASSVGGDDTEAF
>12|TRBV5-1|TRBJ2-1
ASSLVGGTNEQF
>8|TRBV7-9|TRBJ2-5
AIGGLAQY
>9|TRBV20-1|TRBJ2-3
SAVAGDTQY
>15|TRBV5-1|TRBJ2-1
ASSLPHSTSVGNEQF
>13|TRBV6-5|TRBJ2-1
ASSSSGSSYNEQF
>13|TRBV5-8|TRBJ2-3
ASNIDRSQTDTQY
>13|TRBV2|TRBJ1-5
ASSGQGLSNQPQH
>12|TRBV6-6|TRBJ1-3
ASISGGSGNTIY
>10|TRBV29-1|TRBJ1-1
SAQGGRGEAF
>14|TRBV6-1|TRBJ1-2
ASSEMQGIANYGYT
>15|TRBV3-1/TRBV3-2|TRBJ1-5
ASSQDITGGGNQPQH
>12|TRBV6-5|TRBJ2-1
ASSPTRTRNEQF
>12|TRBV27|TRBJ2-2
ASRGQVHTGELF
>18|TRBV9|TRBJ2-2
ASSEPSGLAGVTGTGELF
>11|TRBV7-9|TRBJ1-2
ASSLHRGYGYT
>13|TRBV4-1|TRBJ1-1
ASSQDVSRGTEAF
>14|TRBV24-1|TRBJ2-2
ATSEPRAGDTGELF
>9|TRBV29-1|TRBJ2-7
SVAQGREQY
>13|TRBV5-1|TRBJ2-3
ASSTGLDGTDTQY
>12|TRBV19|TRBJ2-2
ASNGGILTGELF
>11|TRBV10-1|TRBJ2-3
ASSREGADTQY